The next 32 T cell receptor beta chains were all read from a single sample in a study of long-term antiretroviral therapy in people with HIV. Version v3.0 of the immunoSEQ assay ran at survey level. The table came from immunoSEQ multiplex PCR; TCRdb's copy has only in-frame clones and leaves some out. The table shows roughly 15,000 clones, with 84% occurring only once. The sample consisted of unsorted PBMCs, taken 0.1 years after starting antiretroviral therapy. These receptors came from a man younger than 30 with HIV.

V usage is TRBV4-1 and J usage is TRBJ1-1; weak D call: TRBD1 (5 bases). The CDR3 loop spans 16 amino acids. Germline V gives CDR1 MGHRA, CDR2 YSYEKL. Trimming pared 4 bases from V and 5 bases from J, leaving 20 bases between. In DNA form, the CDR3 reads TGCGCCAGCAGCCTAAGTCCCGGGACGAGTAGGACTGAAGCTTTCTTT. Its protein product is CASSLSPGTSRTEAFF.

This chain links TRBV10-3 with TRBJ2-5, with D possibly matching TRBD1 (6 bases). This CDR3 has 16 residues. Germline V CDR1 and CDR2: ENHRY, SYGVKD. The ends were cut back, 1 base at V and 5 bases at J, with 17 bases in the middle. CDR3 bases: TGTGCCATCAGTGAGTTGGGGGCACGGGGTTATGAGACCCAGTACTTC. Translated: CAISELGARGYETQYF.

This rearrangement joins TRBV18 to TRBJ1-2; possibly TRBD1 for D (5 bases). Germline CDR1 is KGHSH and CDR2 is LQKENI. This CDR3 has 14 amino acids. V dropped 6 bases and J dropped 11 bases, with 22 bases sitting between them. The CDR3 sequence is CASSFEGSSYVYTF. CDR3 DNA sequence: TGTGCCAGCTCGTTTGAGGGGTCCTCATATGTTTACACCTTC.

This chain links TRBV6-5 with TRBJ1-2, with TRBD1 as a possible D gene (5 bases). Per germline, CDR1 MNHEY and CDR2 SVGAGI. This CDR3 is built from 13 residues. V lost 6 bases and J 4 bases, leaving 12 bases between the germline ends. This CDR3 is CASRPGGGYGYTF. The CDR3 DNA follows: TGTGCCAGCAGACCCGGTGGGGGCTATGGCTACACCTTC.

This chain uses TRBV29-1 with TRBJ2-1; D is uncertain. CDR3 size: 10 residues. Germline CDR1 SQVTM, CDR2 ANQGSEA. V lost 3 bases and J 5 bases, leaving 2 bases between the germline ends. The CDR3 sequence: CSVDNNEQFF. The CDR3 coding sequence is TGCAGCGTTGACAACAATGAGCAGTTCTTC.

The chain employs TRBV5-6 and TRBJ2-7; TRBD2 might be the D (6 bases). CDR1 and CDR2 (germline): SGHDT, YYEEEE. V lost 2 bases, J lost 10 bases, and 22 bases lay in between. CDR3 length equals 15 residues. The CDR3 bases are TGTGCCAGCAGCTTTGGCGGGACGGCTCTATCACGACAGTACTTC. The encoded protein is CASSFGGTALSRQYF.

CDR3 residues: CASRPSPKVSEQYF. In DNA form, the CDR3 reads TGTGCCAGCAGACCGTCCCCGAAGGTGAGCGAGCAGTACTTC. The chain uses TRBV6-5 and TRBJ2-7; D remains ambiguous. Germline CDR1 reads MNHEY; CDR2 reads SVGAGI. Trimming stripped 6 bases from V and 6 bases from J, with 18 bases between. The CDR3 is 14 residues long.

The chain joins TRBV5-6 to TRBJ2-7; D remains unclear. Looked up from germline, CDR1 is SGHDT and CDR2 is YYEEEE. Trimming removed 3 bases at V and 1 base at J, with 17 bases between. CDR3 length: 16 residues. The CDR3 nucleotides are TGTGCCAGCAGCTCCCTGGACCTATCCCAGTCCTACGAGCAGTACTTC. Translated, it gives CASSSLDLSQSYEQYF.

The V gene is TRBV10-3, the J gene TRBJ2-2; either TRBD1 or TRBD2 may supply D (7 bases each). Deletions cut 4 bases from V and 9 bases from J, with 18 bases between. From germline, CDR1 is ENHRY and CDR2 SYGVKD. The CDR3 is 15 amino acids. CDR3 residues: CAISVREGARRELFF. The CDR3 DNA reads TGTGCCATCAGTGTGAGGGAGGGGGCCAGAAGGGAGCTGTTTTTT.

The V and J genes are TRBV11-3 and TRBJ1-5; D is unresolved. The germline V gene encodes CDR1 SGHNT and CDR2 YENEEA. V was clipped by 3 bases and J by 0 bases, with 9 bases between them. This CDR3 region has 15 residues. The CDR3 nucleotides read TGTGCCAGCAGCTTTGAGTGGGTTAGCAATCAGCCCCAGCATTTT. Encoded protein: CASSFEWVSNQPQHF.

The gene calls are TRBV9 and TRBJ1-5, with D tentatively TRBD1 (5 bases). The germline gives CDR1 SGDLS, CDR2 YYNGEE. The V and J ends lost 3 bases and 9 bases respectively, with 10 bases between them. The CDR3 runs 12 residues. CDR3 protein: CASSGGGGPQHF. The CDR3 region has the DNA TGTGCCAGCAGCGGGGGGGGTGGGCCCCAGCATTTT. The variable domain in full, with the rest retrieved from reference TRBV9 and TRBJ1-5, is DSGVTQTPKHLITATGQRVTLRCSPRSGDLSVYWYQQSLDQGLQFLIQYYNGEERAKGNILERFSAQQFPDLHSELNLSSLELGDSALYFCASSGGGGPQHFGDGTRLSIL.

This clone was recorded once. The V gene is TRBV5-4, the J gene TRBJ2-1; 14 bases fit TRBD2. Trimming removed 3 bases from V and 2 bases from J; junction bases left unmatched: 7. Germline V gene lookup returns CDR1 SGHNT and CDR2 YYREEE (reference sequence). The CDR3 is 18 residues long. The CDR3 loop reads CASSSGTSGRPPYNEQFF. The CDR3 DNA follows: TGTGCCAGCAGCTCAGGGACTAGCGGGAGACCCCCCTACAATGAGCAGTTCTTC.

The V gene is TRBV14, the J gene TRBJ1-6; D possibly corresponds to TRBD1 (5 bases). V lost 0 bases and J lost 8, with 8 bases in between. CDR1 and CDR2 (germline): SGHDN, FVKESK. This CDR3 comprises 14 residues. This CDR3 reads CASSQDLGDSPLHF. The CDR3 DNA is TGTGCCAGCAGCCAAGATCTGGGGGATTCACCCCTCCACTTT. Full variable domain (remainder filled in from reference TRBV14 and TRBJ1-6): EAGVTQFPSHSVIEKGQTVTLRCDPISGHDNLYWYRRVMGKEIKFLLHFVKESKQDESGMPNNRFLAERTGGTYSTLKVQPAELEDSGVYFCASSQDLGDSPLHFGNGTRLTVT.

Only a few counts were recorded for this clone. J is TRBJ2-2 and V is TRBV4-2; no definite D call. The CDR3 totals 13 residues. V was trimmed by 0 bases and J by 5 bases, leaving 4 bases between them. The germline CDR1 and CDR2 sequences are LGHNA and YNFKEQ. DNA for the CDR3: TGTGCCAGCAGCCAAGACAGTACCGGGGAGCTGTTTTTT. Encoded protein: CASSQDSTGELFF.

The chain is built from TRBV5-6 and TRBJ1-4; 7 bases agree with TRBD1. The CDR3 loop spans 14 amino acids. Germline V gives CDR1 SGHDT, CDR2 YYEEEE. V lost 5 bases to trimming and J lost 8 bases; unmatched junction nucleotides: 9. This chain's CDR3 is CASRGLAGGEKLFF. DNA of the CDR3: TGTGCCAGCAGAGGCCTGGCAGGGGGAGAAAAACTGTTTTTT.

The chain employs TRBV11-1 and TRBJ2-3; the match to TRBD1 covers 7 bases. V shed 5 bases and J 2 bases; nucleotides not matched to a gene: 7. Germline loops: CDR1 SGHAT, CDR2 FQDESV (reference sequence). The CDR3 totals 15 residues. Written as DNA, the CDR3 is TGTGCCAGCAGCCTCAGGGACAGTAACACAGATACGCAGTATTTT. Translated: CASSLRDSNTDTQYF.

This clone was observed a handful of times. This chain uses TRBV6-5 with TRBJ1-5; D gene uncertain. The CDR3 contains 12 residues. Germline assignment: CDR1 MNHEY and CDR2 SVGAGI. V was cut by 4 bases and J by 5 bases, with 6 bases left in between. The CDR3, as DNA: TGTGCCAGCAGTTCCGATCATCAGCCCCAGCATTTT. Protein sequence: CASSSDHQPQHF.

This chain links TRBV27 with TRBJ2-7; TRBD2 is a possible D gene (5 bases). V was cut by 9 bases and J by 1 base, with 10 bases left in between. There are 12 residues in the CDR3. Per germline, CDR1 MNHEY and CDR2 SMNVEV (reference sequence). The CDR3 DNA sequence: TGTGCCAGGGTAGAGCGGTCCTACGAGCAGTACTTC. Protein product: CARVERSYEQYF.

The DNA of the CDR3 is TGTGCCAGTAGTTCGCCGGTGGAGGGCAATCAGCCCCAGCATTTT. As protein: CASSSPVEGNQPQHF. The rearrangement joins TRBV19 to TRBJ1-5; no definite D call. Trimming cost V 5 bases and J 2 bases, with 13 bases left between them. The CDR3 sequence is 15 residues long. CDR1 and CDR2 from the germline V gene are LNHDA and SQIVND (reference sequence).

This sequence joins TRBV7-8 and TRBJ1-2, with D hard to call. CDR1 SGHVS and CDR2 FQNEAQ come from the germline V gene. CDR3 length equals 12 residues. V was clipped by 5 bases and J by 8 bases, with 12 bases between them. The CDR3, as DNA: TGTGCCAGCAGCCCGGAGATCCGGGGCTACACCTTC. Amino acid sequence: CASSPEIRGYTF.

The rearrangement uses TRBV9 and TRBJ2-1; TRBD2 agrees at 8 bases. The CDR3 runs 13 residues. The J segment lost 3 bases and the V segment lost 10 bases, leaving 6 bases of the junction unmatched. Germline V CDR1 and CDR2: SGDLS, YYNGEE. CDR3: CASGGGLYNEQFF. CDR3 nucleotide sequence: TGTGCCTCCGGGGGGGGGCTCTACAATGAGCAGTTCTTC.

V gene TRBV11-2 combines with J gene TRBJ1-1; 10 bases map to TRBD1. Germline values: CDR1 SGHAT, CDR2 FQNNGV. CDR3 length: 15 amino acids. V shed 1 base, J shed 5 bases, and the junction held 4 bases outside the gene matches. The CDR3 protein is CASSLGGQGFTEAFF. The CDR3 coding sequence is TGTGCCAGCAGCTTAGGGGGACAGGGGTTTACTGAAGCTTTCTTT.

The chain recombines TRBV27 with TRBJ2-7; D is ambiguous. The V gene lost 4 bases and the J gene lost 10 bases, with 14 bases spanning the gap. This CDR3 comprises 12 residues. CDR1 MNHEY and CDR2 SMNVEV come from the germline V gene (reference sequence). CDR3 DNA: TGTGCCAGCAGTTCAACCGGTAGAGAACAGTACTTC. Protein product: CASSSTGREQYF.

In its sample, this clone was seen a few times. This sequence joins TRBV7-8 and TRBJ1-1, with D unresolved. CDR1 is SGHVS, CDR2 FQNEAQ, per germline. Trimming pared 5 bases from V and 11 bases from J, leaving 12 bases between. This CDR3 has 11 residues. The CDR3 protein is CASSLDGVAFF. The DNA of the CDR3 is TGTGCCAGCAGCCTGGACGGGGTGGCTTTCTTT.

The gene calls are TRBV16 and TRBJ1-1, with D unresolved. There are 14 residues in the CDR3. Germline-derived CDR1 and CDR2 are KGHSY and FQNENV. With 2 bases removed from V and 1 base from J, the gap between germline ends came to 8 bases. CDR3 DNA sequence: TGTGCCAGCAGCCAAGGGAGCCAGAACACTGAAGCTTTCTTT. Its protein product is CASSQGSQNTEAFF.

The genes are TRBV13 and TRBJ1-4; no clear D gene. V lost 5 bases and J 6 bases, leaving 10 bases between the germline ends. CDR3 size: 13 residues. The V gene's germline CDR1 is PRHDT and CDR2 FYEKMQ (reference sequence). The CDR3 spells CASSPRGDEKLFF. The DNA of the CDR3 is TGTGCCAGCAGCCCACGAGGAGATGAAAAACTGTTTTTT.

V is TRBV7-9 and J is TRBJ2-3; the D is unclear. Trimming left V 5 bases short and J 1 base short, with 10 bases between. Germline V gene data show CDR1 as SEHNR and CDR2 as FQNEAQ (reference sequence). This CDR3 is built from 14 residues. The CDR3 spells CASSTPGGTDTQYF. DNA of the CDR3: TGTGCCAGCAGCACACCCGGAGGCACAGATACGCAGTATTTT. The full variable domain, completed using reference TRBV7-9 and TRBJ2-3, is DTGVSQNPRHKITKRGQNVTFRCDPISEHNRLYWYRQTLGQGPEFLTYFQNEAQLEKSRLLSDRFSAERPKGSFSTLEIQRTEQGDSAMYLCASSTPGGTDTQYFGPGTRLTVL.

The chain is built from TRBV7-9 and TRBJ2-3, with TRBD2 matching 11 bases. The germline CDR1 and CDR2 sequences are SEHNR and FQNEAQ (reference sequence). The CDR3 has 17 residues. V lost 10 bases, J lost 0 bases, and 12 bases stayed unmatched. CDR3 DNA: TGTGCCACACATAGACTAGCGGGACAGATCAGCACAGATACGCAGTATTTT. As protein: CATHRLAGQISTDTQYF.

The chain combines TRBV15 with TRBJ2-4; D uncertain. V lost 4 bases to trimming and J lost 8 bases, with 15 bases between them. Germline CDR1 reads LNHNV; CDR2 reads YYDKDF (reference sequence). The CDR3 covers 14 residues. CDR3 nucleotides: TGTGCCACCAGCACACAAGTCCCTGGGGACATTCAGTACTTC. It codes for CATSTQVPGDIQYF.

This sequence joins TRBV7-2 and TRBJ2-7; 9 bases match TRBD1. Trimming took 5 bases from V and 5 from J; bases not matched to a gene: 10. The CDR3 has 15 residues. In germline, CDR1 is SGHTA, CDR2 FQGNSA. In nucleotides, the CDR3 is TGTGCCAGCAGCATCCTACCGGGACAGGGAGACGAGCAGTACTTC. The encoded protein is CASSILPGQGDEQYF.

V usage is TRBV7-3 and J usage is TRBJ2-1, with 10 bases that match TRBD2. CDR3 length equals 19 residues. Trimming removed 2 bases from V and 0 bases from J; junction bases left unmatched: 10. Per the germline V gene, CDR1 is SGHTA and CDR2 is FQGTGA. The CDR3, as DNA: TGTGCCAGCAGCTTAGAAGCGGGGGGGCGTCCGAGCTCCTACAATGAGCAGTTCTTC. Translating it yields CASSLEAGGRPSSYNEQFF.

The genes are TRBV5-4 and TRBJ1-2, with 7 bases fitting TRBD1. V shed 3 bases and J 8 bases; nucleotides not matched to a gene: 16. Germline CDR1 is SGHNT and CDR2 is YYREEE (reference sequence). The CDR3 is 16 amino acids. The CDR3 region has the DNA TGTGCCAGCAGCTGGGGGACAGCCCTCTATGATGACGGCTACACCTTC. Amino acid sequence: CASSWGTALYDDGYTF.